The entry below describes one TCR beta chain. This entry comes from a study of control samples from healthy donors and cancer patients. This table comes from immunoSEQ multiplex PCR, and its TCRdb copy is limited to in-frame clones, with some not included. Of under 200,000 clones listed, just over 85% are singletons. Trimming removed 6 bases from V and 5 bases from J, with 13 bases in between. The CDR3 spans 14 residues. In germline, CDR1 is MNHEY, CDR2 SVGAGI. The rearrangement links TRBV6-5 to TRBJ1-4; D possibly corresponds to TRBD1 (6 bases). Sequenced input: blood. The origin of this receptor is a woman between 25 and 40 years old in good health. The CDR3, as DNA: TGTGCCAGCAGGACCCATGGGACAAATGAAAAACTGTTTTTT. It encodes CASRTHGTNEKLFF.